This passage covers 22 T cell receptor beta chains from one sample sequenced in a study of T cells in Graves' hyperthyroidism and ophthalmopathy (dated 2019 in TCRdb). The library was prepared using multiplex PCR. TCRdb shows the sequencer as Illumina HiSeq 2000. The TCR beta CDR3 regions were amplified from the RNA transcripts. The first round of RT-PCR for the TCR CDR3 was performed with the HTBI primer set and the Qiagen OneStep RT-PCR kit. TCRdb cleaned the public reads at Q25 with fastp, built clones with MiXCR and kept in-frame beta chains. Every entry covers one CDR3 protein and lists the most common genes and DNA from its rows. The sample contains a few hundred thousand distinct CDR3 sequences, 15% to 20% of them found a single time. The top ten constitute less than 20% of the sample. Material for sequencing was blood. These receptors were taken from a woman aged 40 to 50 with Graves' ophthalmopathy.

Ten or more counts support this clonotype. The rearrangement joins TRBV12-3 or TRBV12-4 to TRBJ1-2; 8 bases are shared with TRBD1. This CDR3 has 14 amino acids. J lost 4 bases, V lost 6 bases, and 7 bases had no gene match. The CDR3 is CASSYDRGAYGYTF. In DNA, the CDR3 is TGTGCCAGCAGCTACGACAGGGGTGCCTATGGCTACACCTTC.

This clonotype was detected ten times or more. The rearrangement links TRBV20-1 to TRBJ2-5; D may correspond to TRBD1 or TRBD2 (5 bases each). Looked up from germline, CDR1 is DFQATT and CDR2 is SNEGSKA (reference sequence). This CDR3 has 15 amino acids. V was shortened by 0 bases and J by 1 base, with 12 bases between the two germline ends. CDR3 bases: TGCAGTGCTAGAGATTGGGGACGCCTCCAAGAGACCCAGTACTTC. It specifies CSARDWGRLQETQYF.

This clonotype turned up a few times. The junction shows a germline mismatch at one end, possibly a read error. V gene TRBV18 combines with J gene TRBJ2-7; D is perhaps TRBD1 (6 bases). The CDR3 length is 16 residues. Germline V gives CDR1 KGHSH, CDR2 LQKENI. CDR3 nucleotide sequence: TGTGCCAGCTCACGACTCACAGGGTTAGAGGGATACGAGCGGTACTTC. This sequence encodes CASSRLTGLEGYERYF.

This clonotype was recorded many times. The chain links TRBV5-1 to TRBJ1-2; 9 nucleotides agree with TRBD1. V lost 4 bases, J lost 4 bases, and 5 bases stayed unmatched. The CDR3 covers 14 residues. The germline gives CDR1 SGHRS, CDR2 YFSETQ. The CDR3 coding sequence is TGCGCCAGCAGCGTGGGACAGGGTTTCTATGGCTACACCTTC. It encodes CASSVGQGFYGYTF.

This clonotype was seen at least ten times. The chain links TRBV6-2 or TRBV6-3 to TRBJ2-5; perhaps TRBD2 as D (6 bases). The CDR3 length is 13 residues. V was cut by 4 bases and J by 1 base, with 7 bases left in between. CDR1 is MNHEY and CDR2 is SVGEGT in the germline V gene. DNA for the CDR3: TGTGCCAGCAGTTGGCGGGGCCAAGAGACCCAGTACTTC. Protein: CASSWRGQETQYF.

This clonotype showed up just a few times. CDR3 nucleotide sequence: TGTGCCAGCAGTGTCGTCGGCTACACCTTC. Protein: CASSVVGYTF. This chain links TRBV6-1 with TRBJ1-2; D gene ambiguous. Germline CDR1 reads MNHNS; CDR2 reads SASEGT. The CDR3 sequence is 10 residues long. The V end was cut by 4 bases, the J end by 8 bases, with 5 bases between.

This clonotype was seen repeatedly, ten times or more. The chain recombines TRBV4-3 with TRBJ1-1; 7 bases match TRBD1. Losses at the gene ends were 0 bases for V and 7 bases for J; bases not matched to a gene: 5. Per germline, CDR1 LGHNA and CDR2 YSLEER. The CDR3 is made up of 14 amino acids. For the CDR3, the DNA is TGCGCCAGCAGCCAAGAGCGCGGGACAGTTGAAGCTTTCTTT. This gives the protein CASSQERGTVEAFF.

At least ten counts were recorded for this clonotype. Given a much more abundant clone one base away, this may be a read error. The conserved phenylalanine or tryptophan is not found at the CDR3 terminus, so this likely reflects a read error. The chain has TRBV6-2 or TRBV6-3 and TRBJ2-7; tentative D call: TRBD2 (6 bases). The CDR3 is 12 residues long. Germline CDR1 MNHEY, CDR2 SVGEGT. Between the trimmed V and J ends, which lost 8 bases and 3 bases, there was a span of 11 bases. CDR3 protein: CASRDLRYEQYL. The CDR3 nucleotides are TGTGCCAGCCGGGACTTGCGCTACGAGCAGTACCTC.

This clonotype was observed at least ten times. The CDR3 loop is CASTKTGAVGAEAFF. The CDR3 region has the DNA TGTGCCAGCACCAAAACGGGGGCGGTTGGCGCTGAAGCTTTCTTT. The rearrangement uses TRBV7-2 and TRBJ1-1; weak D call: TRBD1 (6 bases). Germline CDR1 SGHTA, CDR2 FQGNSA. Trimming stripped 7 bases from V and 6 bases from J, with 21 bases between. The CDR3 spans 15 residues.

This clonotype was seen ten or more times. The rearrangement uses TRBV7-9 and TRBJ2-7, with D possibly being TRBD1 (6 bases). This CDR3 is 14 amino acids long. The germline V gene has CDR1 SEHNR and CDR2 FQNEAQ (reference sequence). Trimming removed 2 bases from V and 6 bases from J, with 14 bases in between. Here the CDR3 reads CASSLSGEISEQYF. The CDR3 DNA reads TGTGCCAGCAGCTTATCAGGGGAGATCAGCGAGCAGTACTTC. Full variable domain (remainder filled in from reference TRBV7-9 and TRBJ2-7): DTGVSQNPRHKITKRGQNVTFRCDPISEHNRLYWYRQTLGQGPEFLTYFQNEAQLEKSRLLSDRFSAERPKGSFSTLEIQRTEQGDSAMYLCASSLSGEISEQYFGPGTRLTVT.

This sequence joins TRBV12-3 or TRBV12-4 and TRBJ2-5, with 11 bases lining up with TRBD2. The junction had 7 bases not matched to a gene; V was cut back by 6 bases and J by 4 bases. This CDR3 contains 15 residues. The CDR3 DNA reads as TGTGCCAGCAGCGCCGGGACTAGCGGTGGAGAGACCCAGTACTTC. Translation gives CASSAGTSGGETQYF.

This clonotype appeared many times. For the CDR3, the DNA is TGTGCCAGTCGACGGGGGGGAGGGGAAAACATTCAGTACTTC. Protein: CASRRGGGENIQYF. V usage is TRBV12-3 or TRBV12-4 and J usage is TRBJ2-4, with 8 bases aligning to TRBD2. J lost 5 bases, V lost 9 bases, and 9 bases had no gene match. This CDR3 is built from 14 residues.

The V gene is TRBV28, the J gene TRBJ2-2; D uncertain. The ends were cut back, 6 bases at V and 5 bases at J, with 7 bases in the middle. Germline-derived CDR1 and CDR2 are MDHEN and SYDVKM. The CDR3 has 12 amino acids. The CDR3: CASSLWTGELFF. CDR3 nucleotides: TGTGCCAGCAGCCTCTGGACCGGGGAGCTGTTTTTT.

The genes are TRBV12-3 or TRBV12-4 and TRBJ2-5, with D unresolved. V was cut by 7 bases and J by 4 bases, with 16 bases left in between. The length of the CDR3 is 14 residues. DNA of the CDR3: TGTGCCAGCAAACAACCGGGCCTAACAGAGACCCAGTACTTC. This translates into CASKQPGLTETQYF.

This clonotype was counted a few times. The chain recombines TRBV7-6 with TRBJ2-2; possibly TRBD1 for D (6 bases). Trimming took 5 bases from V and 2 from J, leaving 12 bases between them. The CDR3 loop spans 15 amino acids. Germline-derived CDR1 and CDR2 are SGHVS and FNYEAQ. The CDR3 sequence: CASSIIQGNTGELFF. CDR3 nucleotide sequence: TGTGCCAGCAGCATAATACAGGGAAACACCGGGGAGCTGTTTTTT. Combining the CDR3 with reference TRBV7-6 and TRBJ2-2 gives the whole variable domain GAGVSQSPRYKVTKRGQDVALRCDPISGHVSLYWYRQALGQGPEFLTYFNYEAQQDKSGLPNDRFSAERPEGSISTLTIQRTEQRDSAMYRCASSIIQGNTGELFFGEGSRLTVL.

This clonotype came up many times. The chain is built from TRBV30 and TRBJ2-7; maybe TRBD2 (5 bases). Germline lookup yields CDR1 GTSNPN and CDR2 SVGIG (reference sequence). V lost 4 bases to trimming and J lost 2 bases, with 15 bases between them. The CDR3 extends over 14 amino acids. In nucleotides, the CDR3 is TGTGCCTGGACGCCAGCGGCAGCGACCTACGAGCAGTACTTC. This translates into CAWTPAAATYEQYF.

This clonotype was detected a few times. The rearrangement uses TRBV24-1 and TRBJ2-5, with TRBD1 identical over 8 bases. V lost 2 bases to trimming and J lost 7 bases; unmatched junction nucleotides: 11. The CDR3 runs 16 residues. Germline CDR1 and CDR2: KGHDR and SFDVKD. CDR3 residues: CATSDSRTGIGGTQYF. The CDR3, as DNA: TGTGCCACCAGTGATTCCCGGACAGGGATCGGTGGGACCCAGTACTTC.

This clonotype was recorded at least ten times. The V gene is TRBV20-1, the J gene TRBJ2-7; 8 bases are shared with TRBD1. Trimming at V came to 2 bases and at J to 5 bases, leaving 5 bases not matched to a gene. The CDR3 consists of 13 residues. The germline V gene encodes CDR1 DFQATT and CDR2 SNEGSKA (reference sequence). The CDR3 loop is CSARQGAYDEQYF. As DNA, the CDR3 is TGCAGTGCTAGACAGGGGGCTTACGACGAGCAGTACTTC.

This clonotype came up many times. The V call is TRBV28, the J call TRBJ2-2; D might be TRBD1 (5 bases). Germline V gene lookup returns CDR1 MDHEN and CDR2 SYDVKM. This CDR3 has 15 amino acids. V gave up 2 bases and J gave up 7 bases, with 14 bases separating them. The CDR3 bases are TGTGCCAGCAGTTTAACTCCCCTAGGGGTCGGGGAGCTGTTTTTT. It yields the protein CASSLTPLGVGELFF. Full variable domain (remainder filled in from reference TRBV28 and TRBJ2-2): DVKVTQSSRYLVKRTGEKVFLECVQDMDHENMFWYRQDPGLGLRLIYFSYDVKMKEKGDIPEGYSVSREKKERFSLILESASTNQTSMYLCASSLTPLGVGELFFGEGSRLTVL.

This clonotype was counted at least ten times. The rearrangement joins TRBV12-3 or TRBV12-4 to TRBJ1-3; D uncertain. The CDR3 spans 14 residues. V lost 6 bases to trimming and J lost 4 bases, with 13 bases between them. The DNA of the CDR3 is TGTGCCAGCAGAAAGCCGGGGTCCGGAAACACCATATATTTT. It codes for CASRKPGSGNTIYF.

V and J are TRBV12-3 or TRBV12-4 and TRBJ1-5, with 7 nucleotides matching TRBD1. This CDR3 comprises 16 residues. V gave up 6 bases and J gave up 6 bases; unmatched junction bases: 14. In DNA, the CDR3 is TGTGCCAGCAGCCAAGGCCCGACAGGGCGGGGTCAGCCCCAGCATTTT. It is translated as CASSQGPTGRGQPQHF.

This clonotype was seen ten or more times. The chain carries TRBV7-8 and TRBJ1-1; the D is unclear. CDR1 SGHVS and CDR2 FQNEAQ come from the germline V gene. V was pared by 6 bases and J by 11 bases, with 25 bases between. The CDR3 has 15 amino acids. The CDR3 here is CASSKMDRVPERAFF. Written as DNA, the CDR3 is TGTGCCAGCAGTAAAATGGACCGGGTTCCGGAAAGGGCTTTCTTT.